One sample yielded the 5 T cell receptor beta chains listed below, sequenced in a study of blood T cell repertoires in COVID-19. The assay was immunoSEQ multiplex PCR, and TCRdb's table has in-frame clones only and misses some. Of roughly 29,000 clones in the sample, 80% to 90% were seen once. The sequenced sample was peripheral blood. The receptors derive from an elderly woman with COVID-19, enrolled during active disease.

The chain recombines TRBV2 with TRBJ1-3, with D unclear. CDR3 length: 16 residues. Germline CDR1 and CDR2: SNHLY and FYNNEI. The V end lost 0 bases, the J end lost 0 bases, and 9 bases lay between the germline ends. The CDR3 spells CASSEAARRSGNTIYF. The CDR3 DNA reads TGTGCCAGCAGTGAAGCTGCCAGGCGCTCTGGAAACACCATATATTTT.

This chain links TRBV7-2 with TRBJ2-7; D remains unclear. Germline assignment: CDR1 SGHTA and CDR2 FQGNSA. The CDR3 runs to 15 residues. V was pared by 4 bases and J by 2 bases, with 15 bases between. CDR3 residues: CASSSATLAAYEQYF. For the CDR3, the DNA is TGTGCCAGCAGCTCGGCTACACTGGCGGCCTACGAGCAGTACTTC.

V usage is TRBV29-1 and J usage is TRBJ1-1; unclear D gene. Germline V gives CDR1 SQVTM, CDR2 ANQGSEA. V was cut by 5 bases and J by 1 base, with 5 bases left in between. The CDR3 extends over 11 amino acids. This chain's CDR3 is CSVSWNTEAFF. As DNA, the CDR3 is TGCAGCGTTTCGTGGAACACTGAAGCTTTCTTT.

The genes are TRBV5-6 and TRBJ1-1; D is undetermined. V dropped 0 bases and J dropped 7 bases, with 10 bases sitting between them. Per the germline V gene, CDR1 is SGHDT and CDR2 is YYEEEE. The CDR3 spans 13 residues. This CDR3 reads CASSLGTLGEAFF. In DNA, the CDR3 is TGTGCCAGCAGCTTGGGGACTCTCGGTGAAGCTTTCTTT. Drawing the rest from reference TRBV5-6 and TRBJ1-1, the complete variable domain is DAGVTQSPTHLIKTRGQQVTLRCSPKSGHDTVSWYQQALGQGPQFIFQYYEEEERQRGNFPDRFSGHQFPNYSSELNVNALLLGDSALYLCASSLGTLGEAFFGQGTRLTVV.

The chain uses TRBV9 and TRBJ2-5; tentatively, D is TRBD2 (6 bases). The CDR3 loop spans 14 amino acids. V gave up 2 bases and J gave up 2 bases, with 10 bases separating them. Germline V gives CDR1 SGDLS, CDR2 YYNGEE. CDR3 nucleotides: TGTGCCAGCAGCGTGGGGGGATTGCAAGAGACCCAGTACTTC. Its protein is CASSVGGLQETQYF.